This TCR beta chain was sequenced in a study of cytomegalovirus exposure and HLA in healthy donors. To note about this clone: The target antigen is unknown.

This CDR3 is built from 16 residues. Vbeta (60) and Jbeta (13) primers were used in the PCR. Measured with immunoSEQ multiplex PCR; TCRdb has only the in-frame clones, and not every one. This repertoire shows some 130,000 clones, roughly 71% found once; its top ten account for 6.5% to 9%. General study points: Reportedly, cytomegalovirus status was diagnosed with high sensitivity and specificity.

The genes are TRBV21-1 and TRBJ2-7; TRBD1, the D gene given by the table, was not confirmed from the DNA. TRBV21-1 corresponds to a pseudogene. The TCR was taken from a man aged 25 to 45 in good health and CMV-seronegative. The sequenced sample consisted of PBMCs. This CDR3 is CASSKGSAQAFYEQYF. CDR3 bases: TGTGCCAGCAGCAAAGGATCGGCACAGGCGTTCTACGAGCAGTACTTC.